These 32 T cell receptor beta chains originate from one sample sequenced in a study of neurological immune-mediated disorders. The time point here: longitudinal time-point 3. Each CDR3 protein is one row after TCRdb ran MiXCR on the 5' RACE reads. This table has under 130,000 distinct CDR3 sequences, more than 10% appearing once. The sample comprised PBMCs. These receptors were taken from a female donor with HTLV-1-associated myelopathy (HAM/TSP).

In this sample, this clonotype turned up many times. This CDR3 reads CSASPTGAGGRTDTQYF. The CDR3 DNA follows: TGCAGTGCTAGTCCAACAGGAGCGGGGGGGCGCACAGATACGCAGTATTTT. The chain recombines TRBV20-1 with TRBJ2-3; 10 nucleotides agree with TRBD2. In germline, CDR1 is DFQATT, CDR2 SNEGSKA (reference sequence). Germline trimming cut 3 bases from V and 1 base from J; bases unmatched to any gene: 10. This CDR3 has 17 amino acids.

The table lists this clonotype with many counts. One junction end disagrees with the germline gene, perhaps due to a read error. This chain joins TRBV15 and TRBJ2-5; TRBD2 agrees at 8 bases. Germline CDR1 is LNHNV and CDR2 is YYDKDF (reference sequence). There are 15 residues in the CDR3. The CDR3 DNA is TGTGCTACCAGCAGAGCGGGGGACTACCAAGAGACCCAGTACTTC. It encodes CATSRAGDYQETQYF.

This clonotype was counted many times. The V gene is TRBV5-6, the J gene TRBJ2-1; 7 nucleotides agree with TRBD1. The CDR3 extends over 11 amino acids. Trimming removed 4 bases from V and 14 bases from J; junction bases left unmatched: 6. Germline lookup yields CDR1 SGHDT and CDR2 YYEEEE. The CDR3 DNA reads TGTGCCAGCAGCCGGGACAGATTGGAGTTCTTC. Its protein is CASSRDRLEFF.

This clonotype has a count of ten or more. V is TRBV10-3 and J is TRBJ2-7; D gene unclear. The germline CDR1 and CDR2 sequences are ENHRY and SYGVKD. Deletions cut 10 bases from V and 1 base from J, with 14 bases between. The CDR3 spans 13 residues. As DNA, the CDR3 is TGTGCCACCAAACCATTAGGATCCTACGAGCAGTACTTC. Its protein is CATKPLGSYEQYF.

This clonotype is labeled medium-sized (0.01 to 0.1%). One end of the junction is discordant with germline, which a read error may explain. The genes are TRBV20-1 and TRBJ2-3; 7 bases map to TRBD2. This CDR3 spans 16 amino acids. The germline V gene has CDR1 DFQATT and CDR2 SNEGSKA (reference sequence). CDR3 protein: CSARKGSGESTNTQYF. For the CDR3, the DNA is TGCAGTGCTAGGAAAGGGAGCGGGGAGAGCACAAATACGCAGTATTTT.

The sample holds many counts of this clonotype. The rearrangement joins TRBV6-5 to TRBJ2-3; D uncertain. Germline lookup yields CDR1 MNHEY and CDR2 SVGAGI. CDR3 size: 13 residues. V was cut by 3 bases and J by 3 bases, with 7 bases left in between. CDR3 sequence reads: CASSYEITDTQYF. The DNA of the CDR3 is TGTGCCAGCAGTTATGAGATAACAGATACGCAGTATTTT.

V is TRBV12-3 or TRBV12-4 and J is TRBJ1-4, with TRBD1 as a possible D gene (5 bases). This CDR3 is built from 15 residues. Trimming removed 1 base from V and 2 bases from J, with 8 bases in between. CDR3 amino acids: CASSLGAGTNEKLFF. The CDR3 DNA reads as TGTGCCAGCAGTTTAGGCGCAGGGACTAATGAAAAACTGTTTTTT.

Ten or more counts support this clonotype. The chain combines TRBV28 with TRBJ2-1; D might be TRBD2 (7 bases). CDR1 and CDR2 (germline): MDHEN, SYDVKM. Trimming removed 8 bases at V and 6 bases at J, with 17 bases between. The CDR3 loop spans 14 amino acids. The CDR3 DNA is TGTGCCAGCGGCGCCAGGGGAGGGAGCAATGAGCAGTTCTTC. Amino acid sequence: CASGARGGSNEQFF.

This clonotype was recorded many times. The chain has TRBV18 and TRBJ2-2, with TRBD1 identical over 7 bases. The V gene end was trimmed by 1 base and the J gene end by 0 bases; junction bases not matched to a gene: 2. Germline assignment: CDR1 KGHSH and CDR2 LQKENI. This CDR3 spans 16 amino acids. CDR3 nucleotide sequence: TGTGCCAGCTCACCACGACAGGGAACGAACACCGGGGAGCTGTTTTTT. Translation gives CASSPRQGTNTGELFF.

Ten or more counts support this clonotype. This rearrangement joins TRBV7-9 to TRBJ1-1; D gene unclear. The CDR3 sequence is 15 residues long. Per the germline V gene, CDR1 is SEHNR and CDR2 is FQNEAQ (reference sequence). Trimming left V 1 base short and J 1 base short, with 10 bases between. The CDR3 spells CASSLDQTGNTEAFF. CDR3 DNA sequence: TGTGCCAGCAGCTTAGACCAGACGGGGAACACTGAAGCTTTCTTT.

This chain uses TRBV24-1 with TRBJ2-1; D is possibly TRBD1 (6 bases). Looked up from germline, CDR1 is KGHDR and CDR2 is SFDVKD. The ends were cut back, 7 bases at V and 6 bases at J, with 18 bases in the middle. The length of the CDR3 is 15 residues. The CDR3, as DNA: TGTGCCACCAGATCCGGGACACTGGATATCAATGAGCAGTTCTTC. The encoded protein is CATRSGTLDINEQFF.

This clonotype was recorded at least ten times. The genes are TRBV29-1 and TRBJ1-4; D remains unclear. The CDR3 is made up of 11 amino acids. Germline V gene lookup returns CDR1 SQVTM and CDR2 ANQGSEA. Trimming took off 5 bases at V and 8 bases at J, with 9 bases between the two ends. CDR3 DNA: TGCAGCGTTCTGGGTGGGGAAAAACTGTTTTTT. Its protein product is CSVLGGEKLFF.

In this sample, this clonotype turned up many times. The chain joins TRBV12-3 or TRBV12-4 to TRBJ2-7; TRBD1 or TRBD2 may be the D gene (5 bases each). V was pared by 2 bases and J by 5 bases, with 13 bases between. CDR3 length equals 14 residues. For the CDR3, the DNA is TGTGCCAGCAGTTTAACTCCAGGGAGCAACGAGCAGTACTTC. This codes for CASSLTPGSNEQYF.

There are a few counts of this clonotype. The rearrangement links TRBV5-1 to TRBJ2-5, with TRBD1 matching 7 bases. Germline V gene lookup returns CDR1 SGHRS and CDR2 YFSETQ. This CDR3 spans 16 amino acids. Trimming cost V 4 bases and J 3 bases; bases outside gene matches: 12. Here the CDR3 DNA reads TGCGCCAGCAGCATGACAGGGACCCAAGTAGAAGAGACCCAGTACTTC. Translation gives CASSMTGTQVEETQYF.

This clonotype was seen ten or more times. The chain recombines TRBV5-1 with TRBJ2-7; a possible D gene is TRBD1 (5 bases). The CDR3 covers 15 residues. Trimming shortened V by 2 bases and J by 1 base, and 13 bases separated the two germline ends. The V gene's germline CDR1 is SGHRS and CDR2 YFSETQ. Here the CDR3 DNA reads TGCGCCAGCAGCTTCCAAGGGGCCGATTCCTACGAGCAGTACTTC. Amino acid sequence: CASSFQGADSYEQYF.

This clonotype has a handful of counts. CDR3 in DNA: TGTGCCAGCAGTCAAAGAGACAGCTACGAGCAGTACTTC. Residues: CASSQRDSYEQYF. V is TRBV28 and J is TRBJ2-7; a weak D match, TRBD1 (5 bases). Germline CDR1 reads MDHEN; CDR2 reads SYDVKM. The CDR3 extends over 13 amino acids. The V and J ends lost 5 bases and 3 bases respectively, with 11 bases between them.

CDR3 loop: CASSLTGVEDTQYF. The DNA of the CDR3 is TGTGCCAGCAGCTTAACCGGGGTAGAAGATACGCAGTATTTT. V is TRBV7-3 and J is TRBJ2-3; weak D call: TRBD2 (5 bases). The germline V gene encodes CDR1 SGHTA and CDR2 FQGTGA. V lost 0 bases to trimming and J lost 5 bases, with 9 bases between them. This CDR3 comprises 14 residues.

This clonotype was picked up many times. This chain connects TRBV5-6 to TRBJ2-1; unclear D gene. Trimming took 4 bases from V and 0 from J, leaving 17 bases between them. Germline assignment: CDR1 SGHDT and CDR2 YYEEEE. There are 17 residues in the CDR3. CDR3: CASSPPIPLISYNEQFF. The CDR3 nucleotides read TGTGCCAGCAGCCCCCCAATTCCCCTCATCTCCTACAATGAGCAGTTCTTC.

This clonotype was counted only a few times. This rearrangement joins TRBV19 to TRBJ2-1; D tentatively reads TRBD1 or TRBD2 (5 bases each). The CDR3 covers 14 residues. CDR1 and CDR2 (germline): LNHDA, SQIVND (reference sequence). Trimming shortened V by 8 bases and J by 7 bases, and 18 bases separated the two germline ends. CDR3 DNA: TGTGCCAGTGATCCAGGGACGGGTTATAATGAGCAGTTCTTC. Translation gives CASDPGTGYNEQFF.

A few counts support this clonotype. The J gene is TRBJ2-6, the V gene TRBV20-1, with 8 bases matching TRBD1. Germline V gives CDR1 DFQATT, CDR2 SNEGSKA (reference sequence). J lost 4 bases, V lost 6 bases, and 14 bases had no gene match. The CDR3 contains 17 residues. CDR3 protein: CSATTDRAPHGANVLTF. Written as DNA, the CDR3 is TGCAGTGCAACGACGGACAGGGCCCCCCACGGGGCCAACGTCCTGACTTTC.

The rearrangement links TRBV7-6 to TRBJ1-6; D possibly corresponds to TRBD1 (6 bases). Deletions cut 0 bases from V and 7 bases from J, with 13 bases between. The CDR3 length is 16 residues. Germline V lookup: CDR1 SGHVS, CDR2 FNYEAQ. DNA of the CDR3: TGTGCCAGCAGCTTAGCGGAGAACAGGGAGAATTCACCCCTCCACTTT. Its protein product is CASSLAENRENSPLHF. Variable domain in full (rest from reference TRBV7-6 and TRBJ1-6): GAGVSQSPRYKVTKRGQDVALRCDPISGHVSLYWYRQALGQGPEFLTYFNYEAQQDKSGLPNDRFSAERPEGSISTLTIQRTEQRDSAMYRCASSLAENRENSPLHFGNGTRLTVT.

This chain connects TRBV29-1 to TRBJ2-3; TRBD2 might be the D (5 bases). Germline V gives CDR1 SQVTM, CDR2 ANQGSEA. This CDR3 has 13 residues. CDR3 DNA: TGCAGGGCCGGGGTCGCGGGCCCAGATACGCAGTATTTT. It translates to CRAGVAGPDTQYF.

This clonotype occurred many times. The chain carries TRBV20-1 and TRBJ2-3; 9 positions agree with TRBD1. The CDR3 has 16 residues. Germline-derived CDR1 and CDR2 are DFQATT and SNEGSKA (reference sequence). V shed 4 bases and J 0 bases; nucleotides not matched to a gene: 8. CDR3 in amino acids: CSATHRGPTSTDTQYF. The DNA for the CDR3 is TGCAGTGCTACTCACAGGGGGCCAACTAGCACAGATACGCAGTATTTT.

This clonotype was found many times. The gene calls are TRBV3-1 and TRBJ2-7; 7 bases map to TRBD2. V was pared by 1 base and J by 0 bases, with 6 bases of the junction left unmatched. Germline values: CDR1 LGHDT, CDR2 YNNKEL (reference sequence). This CDR3 has 16 amino acids. The CDR3, as DNA: TGTGCCAGCAGCCAAGTTTTGCGGGGGAGCTCCTACGAGCAGTACTTC. Its translation: CASSQVLRGSSYEQYF.

This clonotype has a count of ten or more. The rearrangement uses TRBV6-5 and TRBJ2-6; maybe TRBD1 (5 bases). Deletions cut 7 bases from V and 4 bases from J, with 20 bases between. This CDR3 comprises 17 residues. The germline V gene has CDR1 MNHEY and CDR2 SVGAGI. The DNA for the CDR3 is TGTGCCAGCAACTCCGACTCCAGGGTATACGGGGCCAACGTCCTGACTTTC. The encoded protein is CASNSDSRVYGANVLTF.

This clonotype was seen more than once but under ten times. This rearrangement joins TRBV28 to TRBJ1-1; the D gene is possibly TRBD1 (5 bases). Trimming took off 6 bases at V and 1 base at J, with 15 bases between the two ends. The CDR3 contains 15 residues. Germline V gene lookup returns CDR1 MDHEN and CDR2 SYDVKM. The CDR3 sequence is CASSRPQAPNTEAFF. In DNA form, the CDR3 reads TGTGCCAGCAGCAGGCCACAGGCCCCGAACACTGAAGCTTTCTTT.

The rearrangement uses TRBV7-2 and TRBJ2-6, with D hard to call. The germline CDR1 and CDR2 sequences are SGHTA and FQGNSA. The CDR3 has 18 residues. Trimming removed 9 bases at V and 0 bases at J, with 21 bases between. The CDR3 DNA reads as TGTGCCAGTAACTTAGTCTTCCGTCCGAGCTCTGGGGCCAACGTCCTGACTTTC. Residues: CASNLVFRPSSGANVLTF.

With respect to this clonotype: The CDR3 does not close with the conserved phenylalanine or tryptophan, likely indicating a read error. V usage is TRBV7-9 and J usage is TRBJ2-7; a possible D gene is TRBD1 (6 bases). Germline V gene sequence: CDR1 SEHNR, CDR2 FQNEAQ (reference sequence). The V gene lost 0 bases and the J gene lost 2 bases, with 11 bases spanning the gap. This CDR3 comprises 15 residues. The CDR3 DNA sequence: TGTGCCAGCAGCTTAGCTGGGGGCCAGACCTACGAGCAGTACTTA. This encodes CASSLAGGQTYEQYL.

This clonotype was recorded at least ten times. The rearrangement links TRBV11-1 to TRBJ2-2; D unresolved. This CDR3 contains 11 residues. Between the trimmed V and J ends, which lost 6 bases and 2 bases, there was a span of 1 base. Germline CDR1 reads SGHAT; CDR2 reads FQDESV (reference sequence). CDR3: CASSNTGELFF. Here the CDR3 DNA reads TGTGCCAGCAGTAACACCGGGGAGCTGTTTTTT.

In this sample, this clonotype turned up many times. J is TRBJ1-1 and V is TRBV10-3; D gene uncertain. The CDR3 covers 13 residues. V dropped 9 bases and J dropped 2 bases, with 13 bases sitting between them. Germline values: CDR1 ENHRY, CDR2 SYGVKD. The CDR3 DNA reads as TGTGCCATTCTAACCAGCTCCAACACTGAAGCTTTCTTT. Translating it yields CAILTSSNTEAFF.

Remarks on this clonotype: At one end, the junction sequence differs from germline, possibly due to a read error. The chain carries TRBV5-1 and TRBJ1-1; no firm D call. Germline assignment: CDR1 SGHRS and CDR2 YFSETQ. The CDR3 sequence is 15 residues long. CDR3 nucleotides: TGCACCAGCAGCTTGGTGGGGTCCCTGAACACTGAAGCTTTCTTT. This codes for CTSSLVGSLNTEAFF.

V gene TRBV18 combines with J gene TRBJ2-3; a possible D gene is TRBD2 (5 bases). Germline loops: CDR1 KGHSH, CDR2 LQKENI. Deletions cut 2 bases from V and 3 bases from J, with 6 bases between. CDR3 size: 13 residues. CDR3 coding DNA: TGTGCCAGCTCACCAAGAGGGACAGATACGCAGTATTTT. Encoded protein: CASSPRGTDTQYF.